One T cell receptor (beta chain) is described in this entry. Its target is not known. This sample is drawn from a study of T cell responses to AZD1222 COVID-19 vaccine. Study-level points and caveats: Among the donors, most were white British and more were female, and clonal diversity was possibly underestimated. Repertoire sampling happened only post peak T cell response.

There are 15 residues in the CDR3. Germline loops: CDR1 SGHDN, CDR2 FVKESK. V was cut by 9 bases and J by 2 bases, with 20 bases left in between. Some clones are missing from TCRdb's copy, which holds only in-frame ones; the method was immunoSEQ multiplex PCR. The sample has 100,000 to 120,000 clones, about 87% seen once. The TCR sequence derives from an adult in good health. Here the sequenced sample was peripheral blood, taken on day 0 of AZD1222 vaccination. The rearrangement uses TRBV14 and TRBJ2-7; tentative D call: TRBD1 (5 bases). The DNA for the CDR3 is TGTGCCAGTCAAAAAAGGGGTCAAGGGACCTACGAGCAGTACTTC. Protein: CASQKRGQGTYEQYF.